The source of this T cell receptor (beta chain) is a study of cytomegalovirus exposure and HLA in healthy donors. Per the germline V gene, CDR1 is MRHNA and CDR2 is SNTAGT. V lost 9 bases and J lost 2, with 17 bases in between. This CDR3 region has 14 residues. Worth noting for this clone: The antigen is unknown.

Study-level results: As a later analysis showed, a missense DCLRE1C variant was linked to trimming of TCR beta V- and J-genes. A later analysis, which compared TCR beta chains of equal frequency, found the HLA-associated ones more clonally expanded. Many donors carried some public TCRs, although rarity characterized most TCR sequences. TRBV6-2, TRBV6-3 and some other V segments were unresolvable in 87-base-pair reads.

Primers included in the PCR were 60 Vbeta and 13 Jbeta primers. The repertoire was sequenced with immunoSEQ multiplex PCR; TCRdb's copy has only in-frame clones and lacks some. Found here are around 150,000 clones, approximately 79% of them singletons; the top ten hold more than 3.5%. The source is a man aged 35 to 55 in good health and CMV-seronegative. The gene calls are TRBV6-4 and TRBJ2-7; D is possibly TRBD1 (8 bases). Sequences were obtained from PBMCs. The DNA for the CDR3 is TGTGCCAGGGGGGGGCGGACAGGGCCCTACGAGCAGTACTTC. Amino acids: CARGGRTGPYEQYF.